The 5 T cell receptor beta chains below come from one sample, sequenced in a study of CD4 T cells in relation to SARS-CoV-2 and coronaviruses. Their antigens remain unidentified. Profiling relied on immunoSEQ multiplex PCR, and the TCRdb table lists in-frame clones only, not all of them. The data hold about 39,000 clones, with approximately 83% observed a single time. What was sequenced was naive CD4+ T cells from PBMCs, cultured in vitro. Stated subset: naive CD4+ T cells isolated by negative enrichment. Receptors originate from an adult with COVID-19.

The chain uses TRBV28 and TRBJ2-7, with TRBD2 matching 7 bases. The V segment lost 7 bases and the J segment 4 bases; nucleotides outside the gene matches: 16. CDR1 MDHEN and CDR2 SYDVKM come from the germline V gene. CDR3 size: 16 residues. CDR3 sequence reads: CASTPPGRGIAYEQYF. For the CDR3, the DNA is TGTGCCAGCACCCCCCCAGGGCGGGGGATCGCTTACGAGCAGTACTTC.

The rearrangement uses TRBV28 and TRBJ2-7; perhaps TRBD1 as D (5 bases). CDR3 length: 14 amino acids. Germline V gives CDR1 MDHEN, CDR2 SYDVKM. V gave up 3 bases and J gave up 2 bases, with 11 bases separating them. The CDR3 region is CASSFPAGPYEQYF. CDR3 coding DNA: TGTGCCAGCAGTTTCCCGGCAGGGCCCTACGAGCAGTACTTC. Supplemented by reference TRBV28 and TRBJ2-7, the full variable domain reads DVKVTQSSRYLVKRTGEKVFLECVQDMDHENMFWYRQDPGLGLRLIYFSYDVKMKEKGDIPEGYSVSREKKERFSLILESASTNQTSMYLCASSFPAGPYEQYFGPGTRLTVT.

The chain links TRBV9 to TRBJ2-1; TRBD2 agrees at 14 bases. V lost 2 bases to trimming and J lost 9 bases; unmatched junction nucleotides: 4. Germline assignment: CDR1 SGDLS and CDR2 YYNGEE. The CDR3 is 15 amino acids. CDR3 nucleotides: TGTGCCAGCAGCGTGGGACTAGCGGGAGTGTCTGAGCAGTTCTTC. It encodes CASSVGLAGVSEQFF. Together with reference TRBV9 and TRBJ2-1, the CDR3 gives the full variable domain: DSGVTQTPKHLITATGQRVTLRCSPRSGDLSVYWYQQSLDQGLQFLIQYYNGEERAKGNILERFSAQQFPDLHSELNLSSLELGDSALYFCASSVGLAGVSEQFFGPGTRLTVL.

The chain combines TRBV6-5 with TRBJ2-3; 8 bases line up with TRBD1. The CDR3 has 14 amino acids. V lost 2 bases, J lost 8 bases, and 6 bases stayed unmatched. From germline, CDR1 is MNHEY and CDR2 SVGAGI. CDR3 DNA: TGTGCCAGCAGTTACGGGACAGGACCTGGTACGCAGTATTTT. It codes for CASSYGTGPGTQYF.

The chain joins TRBV9 to TRBJ1-1; the D gene is possibly TRBD1 (5 bases). V was shortened by 6 bases and J by 0 bases, with 12 bases between the two germline ends. Germline V lookup: CDR1 SGDLS, CDR2 YYNGEE. This CDR3 contains 14 residues. The CDR3 is CASTQGTLNTEAFF. CDR3 nucleotides: TGTGCCAGCACCCAGGGCACTTTGAACACTGAAGCTTTCTTT.